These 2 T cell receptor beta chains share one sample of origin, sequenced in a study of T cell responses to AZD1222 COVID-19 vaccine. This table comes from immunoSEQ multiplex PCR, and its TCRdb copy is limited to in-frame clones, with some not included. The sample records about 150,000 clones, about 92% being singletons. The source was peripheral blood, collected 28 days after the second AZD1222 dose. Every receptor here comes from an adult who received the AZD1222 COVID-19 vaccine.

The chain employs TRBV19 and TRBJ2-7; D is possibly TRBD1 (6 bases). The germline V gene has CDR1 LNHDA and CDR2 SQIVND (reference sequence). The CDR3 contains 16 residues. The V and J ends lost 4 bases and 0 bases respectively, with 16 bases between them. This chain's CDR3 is CASSRTGTPSSYEQYF. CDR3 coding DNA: TGTGCCAGTAGTAGGACCGGGACACCGAGCTCCTACGAGCAGTACTTC.

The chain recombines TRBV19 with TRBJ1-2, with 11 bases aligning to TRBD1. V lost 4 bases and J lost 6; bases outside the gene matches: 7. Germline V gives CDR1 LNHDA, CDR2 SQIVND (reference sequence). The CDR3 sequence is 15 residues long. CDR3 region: CASSRPGTGGDGYTF. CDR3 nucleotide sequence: TGTGCCAGTAGTAGGCCCGGGACAGGGGGAGATGGCTACACCTTC. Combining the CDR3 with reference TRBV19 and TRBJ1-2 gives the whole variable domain DGGITQSPKYLFRKEGQNVTLSCEQNLNHDAMYWYRQDPGQGLRLIYYSQIVNDFQKGDIAEGYSVSREKKESFPLTVTSAQKNPTAFYLCASSRPGTGGDGYTFGSGTRLTVV.